This T cell receptor (beta chain) was sequenced during a study of cytomegalovirus exposure and HLA in healthy donors (dated by TCRdb to 2015 to 2018). Broadly, across the study: An earlier analysis of roughly 610 of the donors reported 276 Gb of sequence data and 90 million to 120 million unique TCR beta sequences obtained from around 190 million T cells. Approximately 310 gigabases of sequencing data and approximately 85 million unique TCR sequences were included in an early release covering several hundred HLA-typed donors. Among the roughly 430 genotyped donors, approximately 82% belonged to the genetic ancestry cluster associated with self-reported Caucasian donors. The study was designed to test whether signatures of past pathogen exposure could be identified by cataloging public T cell receptors. Using immunosequencing, the study profiled T cell repertoires from about 650 subjects and related those repertoires to cytomegalovirus serostatus. Along with the approximately 620-subject first cohort, a separate validation cohort of around 110 different subjects was used. High-throughput TCR immunosequencing, statistical association of individual TCRs with disease status, and machine learning were combined to predict cytomegalovirus infection status. A later analysis re-analyzed previously published TCR beta repertoires from several hundred donors and added high-resolution HLA genotyping to study TCR occurrence patterns. The later analysis used no new phenotypic data to find candidate immune exposures, relying instead on TCR beta sequences and their occurrence across donors. In an earlier analysis of roughly 540 of the donors, high-throughput TCR beta sequencing was used to judge whether each TCR beta V gene segment behaved as functional or pseudogenic. Donor age, sex, ethnicity and CMV serostatus were compiled alongside the repertoire data. In a later genetic analysis, genome-wide SNP genotypes for about 65% of the roughly 700 donors were used, and that subset was treated as a discovery cohort. All discovery cohort repertoires had been generated using a single sequencing platform. Both class I and class II loci were covered by HLA typing, at four-digit resolution. Typing coverage varied by locus: roughly 629-640 donors for A, B, C, DRB1 and DQB1; under 550 for DQA1; more than 600 for DPA1; under 490 for DPB1. Because of strong linkage in the cohort, a handful of DR-DQ haplotypes were treated as single units for association and clustering. Among some 400 genotyped donors of the cohort, an average of around 250,000 unique TCR beta nucleotide sequences was sequenced per donor, of which 15% to 20% were non-productive.

Overall results and qualifications from the work: A later analysis found that most CMV-associated TCR beta chains appeared HLA-restricted, with HLA associations seemingly driven largely by CMV exposure. Specific HLA alleles were associated with roughly 16,000 TCR beta sequences at a false discovery rate of 0.05 in a later analysis. Strong co-occurrence of HLA alleles, especially DR and DQ, made assigning TCR associations to individual alleles difficult. Cytomegalovirus status was reported to be diagnosed by the classifier with high specificity and sensitivity in both the original and validation cohorts. According to the authors, the approach could potentially be generalized to other disease states and immunological phenotypes. While some public TCRs were present in many individuals, most TCR sequences turned up only very rarely across donors. A later genetic analysis associated a missense DCLRE1C variant with V-gene and J-gene trimming of TCR beta chains, and an independent cohort replicated the association. CMV serostatus was the only immune exposure information available for the cohort. In a later analysis, TCR association rates were found to vary across HLA loci, with the most associated TCRs seen for DRB1 alleles and the fewest for HLA-C alleles. The sequencing pipeline was judged likely to have produced a cluster of highly shared sequence variants as a technical artifact. In the study, about 150 TCR beta chains were listed as associated with cytomegalovirus. The cohort was sequenced for TCR beta chains only, and without alpha or paired-chain data the features that could be detected were limited. According to a later analysis, parvovirus B19, influenza, CMV and Epstein-Barr virus appeared linked to several top co-occurrence clusters. According to a later genetic analysis, donors in an Asian-associated ancestry cluster had fewer N-insertions in productive TCRs than the approximately 670-donor mean. The earlier analysis of 587 of the donors excluded about 16 rarely observed V segments, including chromosome 9 orphons, because counts were too low. An earlier analysis of roughly 570 of the donors showed that most TCR beta V segments appeared in productive rearrangements either about 90% or about 30% of the time, which broadly matched IMGT annotations. Linkage disequilibrium might explain the correlated functional status among segregating V segments, but an unknown experimental factor could not be excluded. HLA typing was unavailable for some donors at each locus, so association tests used only the typed subset. The 87-base-pair reads could not distinguish some IMGT-functional V segments, including TRBV6-2 and TRBV6-3, so those segments were excluded. In a later analysis, HLA-associated TCR beta chains were found to be more clonally expanded and to have lower generation probabilities than equally common non-associated chains. A further reported finding was that TCR beta sequences accurately predicted the HLA-A and HLA-B alleles for most subjects in the first cohort. In vitro tests confirmed that three of the cytomegalovirus-associated TCR beta chains recognize cytomegalovirus antigens. Sequencing depth was assumed to be roughly uniform across donors in the presence/absence analyses, though that assumption may not hold.

The CDR3 starts with the cysteine, ends with the phenylalanine, and has 15 residues. Only the CDR3 part of the read is kept: 45 bases, read in frame from the first base. CDR1 is given as SGHVS and CDR2 as FNYEAQ, both from the germline V gene. Trimming takes 1 base from V and 2 bases from J, and the germline ends sit 11 bases apart. The cohort comprised some 680 healthy bone marrow donors. At the time of sampling, every cohort member was nominally healthy, though immune exposures that went unrecorded were likely present. The donor was CMV seronegative and belonged to the group of over 300 seronegative cohort members. Every donor gave a peripheral blood sample, and the peripheral blood mononuclear cells from that sample were used for TCR beta sequencing. Genomic DNA was extracted from the blood cell samples with the Qiagen DNeasy Blood Extraction Kit. Points on this clone: The target of this receptor is not known. No quality values exist for individual bases; no much larger clone is one base distant.

The receptor library was made with the immunoSEQ multiplex PCR assay. For the multiplex PCR, a mixture combining 60 forward primers for TCR Vbeta segments and 13 reverse primers for TCR Jbeta segments was used. Amplification of the CDR3 region of rearranged TCR beta genes was performed with a multiplex PCR assay on genomic DNA. On the Illumina HiSeq System, the amplified TCR beta libraries were sequenced as 87-base-pair reads. Regarding the original processing steps: In a later analysis, some 80 million unique TCR beta chains were counted across the roughly 670 repertoires, and some 10 million of these chains were shared by at least two donors. To remove PCR and sequencing errors, raw reads were error-corrected and collapsed into unique sequences using a nearest-neighbor algorithm that merged closely related sequences. Alignment of CDR3 sequences to IMGT reference sequences was used to assign V, D and J gene segments. For a sequence to be retained, a match of at least six nucleotides to both a V gene segment and a J gene segment was required. A rearrangement counted as productive if the CDR3 had no stop codons and remained in frame with V and J, and every other rearrangement counted as non-productive. CDR3 was defined by IMGT convention, running from the second conserved V-encoded cysteine to the conserved J-encoded phenylalanine. In an earlier analysis of approximately 590 of the donors, sequences lacking an unambiguous match to a single V gene segment were excluded. In an earlier analysis of approximately 500 of the donors, a V segment was called functional when productive rearrangements were above 56.7%, and segregating when the standard deviation between donors exceeded 5%. To diagnose cytomegalovirus status from the catalog of TCR beta chain sequences, a statistical classification framework was built. In a later analysis, V and J genes were assigned by comparing TCR nucleotide sequences against IMGT/GENE-DB human TR gene sequences. In a later analysis, CDR3 sequences and most-parsimonious VDJ recombination scenarios were assigned using the TCRdist pipeline. A later analysis defined each TCR beta chain by its CDR3 amino acid sequence plus V-gene family, and excluded reads lacking a unique V-gene family. To address suspected cross-contamination and a sequencing artifact, a later analysis removed approximately 600 highly shared, low-generation-probability nucleotide sequences. For each public chain, a later analysis derived a clonal expansion index from normalized ranks of inferred template counts within each repertoire. In a later analysis, generation probabilities were computed with a VDJ recombination model fitted to out-of-frame rearrangements, and the resulting probabilities were checked against IGoR. A later analysis scored TCR-TCR, TCR-HLA and TCR-CMV co-occurrence with hypergeometric tests, applying a repertoire-size bias correction to TCR pairs. To estimate false discovery rates, a later analysis permuted the HLA or CMV assignments 20 times. In a later analysis, co-occurring TCRs were grouped with DBSCAN, and TCRdist sequence similarity was added when clustering was performed within HLA-allele-positive subsets. Repertoires with fewer than 30,000 or more than 120,000 public chains, plus five repertoires with anomalous nucleotide sharing, were excluded from co-occurrence clustering. Not all clones reach the TCRdb copy of this immuneACCESS table, which keeps in-frame sequences only. Checked studies attribute under half of the gap to unresolved V genes and leave the rest unexplained. For V, J and clone size, that table is used; D and trimming come from the DNA. The sample table holds approximately 150,000 clones, of which 60% to 80% were seen once. The ten biggest clones cover over 1.1% of the sample.

This receptor was taken from a man in his fifties or sixties in good health and CMV-seronegative. The sequence is built from TRBV7-6 and TRBJ1-1, with no confidently assigned D gene. Sequences were obtained from PBMCs. The CDR3 region has the sequence CASSLGSPVNTEAFF. The sequence in DNA is TGTGCCAGCAGCTTAGGTTCTCCGGTTAACACTGAAGCTTTCTTT. Outside the CDR3, residues come from the reference TRBV7-6 and TRBJ1-1 proteins, so the full variable domain is: GAGVSQSPRYKVTKRGQDVALRCDPISGHVSLYWYRQALGQGPEFLTYFNYEAQQDKSGLPNDRFSAERPEGSISTLTIQRTEQRDSAMYRCASSLGSPVNTEAFFGQGTRLTVV.